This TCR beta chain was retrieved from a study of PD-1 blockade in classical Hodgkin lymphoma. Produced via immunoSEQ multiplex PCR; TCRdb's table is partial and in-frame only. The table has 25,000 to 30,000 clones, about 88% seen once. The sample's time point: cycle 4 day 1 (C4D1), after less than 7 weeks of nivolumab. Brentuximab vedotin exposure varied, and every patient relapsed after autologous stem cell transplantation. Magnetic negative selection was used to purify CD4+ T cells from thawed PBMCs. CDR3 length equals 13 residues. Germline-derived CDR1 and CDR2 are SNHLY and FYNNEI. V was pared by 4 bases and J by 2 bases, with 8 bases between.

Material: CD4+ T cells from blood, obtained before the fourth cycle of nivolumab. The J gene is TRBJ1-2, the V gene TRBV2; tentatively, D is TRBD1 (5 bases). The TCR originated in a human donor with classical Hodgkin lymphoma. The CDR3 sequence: CASSGGGNYGYTF. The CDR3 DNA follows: TGTGCCAGCAGTGGGGGGGGGAACTATGGCTACACCTTC.